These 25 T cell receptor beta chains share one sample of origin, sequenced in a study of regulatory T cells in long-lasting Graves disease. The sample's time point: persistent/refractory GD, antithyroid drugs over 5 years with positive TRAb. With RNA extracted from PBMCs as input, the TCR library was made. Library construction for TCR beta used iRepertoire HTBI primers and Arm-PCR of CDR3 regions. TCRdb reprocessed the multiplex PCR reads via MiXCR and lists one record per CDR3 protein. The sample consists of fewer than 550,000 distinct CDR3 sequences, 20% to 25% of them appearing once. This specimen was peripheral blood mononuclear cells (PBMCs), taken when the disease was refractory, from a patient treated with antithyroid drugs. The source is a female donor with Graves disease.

The CDR3 coding sequence is TGTGCCAGCAGTTACTCTCGGGGAACCACTGAAGCTTTCTTT. Protein: CASSYSRGTTEAFF. The genes are TRBV6-2 or TRBV6-3 and TRBJ1-1, with D hard to call. Per the germline V gene, CDR1 is MNHEY and CDR2 is SVGEGT. Trimming removed 0 bases from V and 4 bases from J, with 9 bases in between. The CDR3 has 14 amino acids.

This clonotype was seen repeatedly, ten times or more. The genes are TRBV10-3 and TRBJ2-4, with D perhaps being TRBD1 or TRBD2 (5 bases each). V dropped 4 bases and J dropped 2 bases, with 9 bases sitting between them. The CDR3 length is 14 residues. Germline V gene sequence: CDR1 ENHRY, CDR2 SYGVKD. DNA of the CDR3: TGTGCCATCAGTGTGGGGGAGTCCAAAAACATTCAGTACTTC. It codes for CAISVGESKNIQYF.

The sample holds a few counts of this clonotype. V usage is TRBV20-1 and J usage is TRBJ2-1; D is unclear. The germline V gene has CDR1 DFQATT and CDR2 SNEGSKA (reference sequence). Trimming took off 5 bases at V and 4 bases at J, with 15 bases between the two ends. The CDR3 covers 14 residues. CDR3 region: CSAPLLESYNEQFF. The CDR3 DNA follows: TGCAGTGCTCCGCTCCTAGAGTCGTACAATGAGCAGTTCTTC.

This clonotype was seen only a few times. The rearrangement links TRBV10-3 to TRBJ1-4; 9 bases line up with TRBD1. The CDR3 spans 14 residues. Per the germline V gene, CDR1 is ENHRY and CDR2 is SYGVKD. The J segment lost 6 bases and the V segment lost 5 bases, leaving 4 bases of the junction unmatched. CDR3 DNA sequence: TGTGCCATCAGTAAGGACAGGGGAGATGAAAAACTGTTTTTT. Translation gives CAISKDRGDEKLFF.

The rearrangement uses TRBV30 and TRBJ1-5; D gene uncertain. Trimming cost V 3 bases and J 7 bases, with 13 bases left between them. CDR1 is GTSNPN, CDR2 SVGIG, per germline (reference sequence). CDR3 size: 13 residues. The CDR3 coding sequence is TGTGCCTGGAGCTCCGATGGAAACCAGCCCCAGCATTTT. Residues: CAWSSDGNQPQHF.

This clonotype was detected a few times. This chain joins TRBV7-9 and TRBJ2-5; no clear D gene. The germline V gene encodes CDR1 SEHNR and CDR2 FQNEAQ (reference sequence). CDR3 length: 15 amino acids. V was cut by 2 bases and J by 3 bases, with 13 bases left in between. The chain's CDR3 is CASSLRAASEETQYF. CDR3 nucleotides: TGTGCCAGCAGCTTAAGGGCAGCCTCCGAAGAGACCCAGTACTTC.

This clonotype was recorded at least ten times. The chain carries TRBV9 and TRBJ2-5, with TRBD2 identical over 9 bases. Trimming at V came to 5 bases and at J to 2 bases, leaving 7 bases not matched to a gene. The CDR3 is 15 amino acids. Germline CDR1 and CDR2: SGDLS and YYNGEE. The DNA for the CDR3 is TGTGCCAGCAGTATCCTAGCGGGACTACAAGAGACCCAGTACTTC. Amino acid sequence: CASSILAGLQETQYF. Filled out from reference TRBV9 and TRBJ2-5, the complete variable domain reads DSGVTQTPKHLITATGQRVTLRCSPRSGDLSVYWYQQSLDQGLQFLIQYYNGEERAKGNILERFSAQQFPDLHSELNLSSLELGDSALYFCASSILAGLQETQYFGPGTRLLVL.

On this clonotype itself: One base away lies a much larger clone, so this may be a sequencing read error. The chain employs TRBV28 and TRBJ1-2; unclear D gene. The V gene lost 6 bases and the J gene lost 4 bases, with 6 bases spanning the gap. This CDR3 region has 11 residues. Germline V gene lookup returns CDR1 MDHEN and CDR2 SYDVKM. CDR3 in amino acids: CASRKSYGYTF. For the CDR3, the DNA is TGTGCCAGCAGGAAGAGCTATGGCTACACCTTC.

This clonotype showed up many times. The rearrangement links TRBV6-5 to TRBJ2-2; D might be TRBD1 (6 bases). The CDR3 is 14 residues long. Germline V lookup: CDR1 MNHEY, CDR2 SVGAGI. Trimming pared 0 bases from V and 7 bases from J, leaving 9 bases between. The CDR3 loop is CASSYSPRGGELFF. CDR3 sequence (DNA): TGTGCCAGCAGTTACTCCCCCAGGGGCGGGGAGCTGTTTTTT.

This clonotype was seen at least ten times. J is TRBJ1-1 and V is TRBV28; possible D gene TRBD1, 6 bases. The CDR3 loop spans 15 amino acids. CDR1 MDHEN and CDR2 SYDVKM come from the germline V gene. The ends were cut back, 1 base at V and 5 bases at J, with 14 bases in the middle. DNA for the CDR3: TGTGCCAGCAGTTTATATGGACAGCCGTCGACTGAAGCTTTCTTT. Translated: CASSLYGQPSTEAFF.

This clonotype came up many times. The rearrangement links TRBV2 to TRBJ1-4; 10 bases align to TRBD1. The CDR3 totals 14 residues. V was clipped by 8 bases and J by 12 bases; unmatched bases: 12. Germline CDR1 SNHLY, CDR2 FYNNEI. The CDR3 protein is CASSWDRGYVELFF. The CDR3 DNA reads TGTGCCAGCTCTTGGGACAGGGGATATGTAGAACTGTTTTTT. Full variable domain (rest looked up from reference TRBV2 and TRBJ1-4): EPEVTQTPSHQVTQMGQEVILRCVPISNHLYFYWYRQILGQKVEFLVSFYNNEISEKSEIFDDQFSVERPDGSNFTLKIRSTKLEDSAMYFCASSWDRGYVELFFGSGTQLSVL.

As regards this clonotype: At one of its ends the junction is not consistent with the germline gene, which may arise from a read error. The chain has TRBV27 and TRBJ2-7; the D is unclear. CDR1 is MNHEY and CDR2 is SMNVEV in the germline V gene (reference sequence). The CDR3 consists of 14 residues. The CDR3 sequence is CACSLRWQVHEQYF. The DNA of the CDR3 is TGTGCCTGCAGTTTAAGGTGGCAGGTCCACGAGCAGTACTTC.

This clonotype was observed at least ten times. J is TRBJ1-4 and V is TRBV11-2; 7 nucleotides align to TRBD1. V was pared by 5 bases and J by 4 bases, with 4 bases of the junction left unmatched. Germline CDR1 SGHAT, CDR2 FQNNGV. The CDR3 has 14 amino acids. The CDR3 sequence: CASSTTGINEKLFF. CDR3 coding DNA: TGTGCCAGCAGCACGACAGGGATTAATGAAAAACTGTTTTTT.

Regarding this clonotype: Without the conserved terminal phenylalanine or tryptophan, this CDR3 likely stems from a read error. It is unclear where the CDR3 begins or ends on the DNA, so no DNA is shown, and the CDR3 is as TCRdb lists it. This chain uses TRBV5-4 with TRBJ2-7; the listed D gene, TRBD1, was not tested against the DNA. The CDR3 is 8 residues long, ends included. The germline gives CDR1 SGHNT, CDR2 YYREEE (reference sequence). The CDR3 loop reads CASSPPDS.

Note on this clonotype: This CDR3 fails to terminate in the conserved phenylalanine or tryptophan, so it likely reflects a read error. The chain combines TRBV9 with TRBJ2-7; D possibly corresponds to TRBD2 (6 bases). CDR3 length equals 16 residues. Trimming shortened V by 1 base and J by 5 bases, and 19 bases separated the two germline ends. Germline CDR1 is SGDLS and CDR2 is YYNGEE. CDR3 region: CASSVREIAESDEQYS. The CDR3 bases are TGTGCCAGCAGCGTAAGGGAAATAGCGGAGTCCGACGAGCAGTACTCC.

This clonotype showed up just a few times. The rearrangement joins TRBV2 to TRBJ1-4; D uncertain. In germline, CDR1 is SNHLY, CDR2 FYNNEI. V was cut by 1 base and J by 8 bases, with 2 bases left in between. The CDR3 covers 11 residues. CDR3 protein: CASSEDEKLFF. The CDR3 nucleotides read TGTGCCAGCAGTGAAGACGAAAAACTGTTTTTT.

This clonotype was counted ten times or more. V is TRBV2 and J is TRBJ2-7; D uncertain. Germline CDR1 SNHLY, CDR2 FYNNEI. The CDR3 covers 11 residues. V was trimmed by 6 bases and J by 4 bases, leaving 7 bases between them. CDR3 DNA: TGTGCCAGCAGGACTCGGTACGAGCAGTACTTC. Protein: CASRTRYEQYF.

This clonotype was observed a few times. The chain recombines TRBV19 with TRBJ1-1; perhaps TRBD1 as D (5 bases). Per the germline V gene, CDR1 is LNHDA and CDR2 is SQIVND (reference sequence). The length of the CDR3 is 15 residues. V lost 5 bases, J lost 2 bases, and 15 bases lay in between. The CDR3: CASSSKGRGNTEAFF. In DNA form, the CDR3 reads TGTGCCAGTAGTTCCAAGGGGAGAGGCAACACTGAAGCTTTCTTT.

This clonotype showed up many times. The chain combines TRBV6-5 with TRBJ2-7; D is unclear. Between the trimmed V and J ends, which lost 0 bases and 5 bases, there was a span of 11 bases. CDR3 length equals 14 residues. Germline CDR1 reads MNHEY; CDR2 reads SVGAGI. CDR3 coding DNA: TGTGCCAGCAGTTACTCGCTCACCGGAGACGAGCAGTACTTC. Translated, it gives CASSYSLTGDEQYF.

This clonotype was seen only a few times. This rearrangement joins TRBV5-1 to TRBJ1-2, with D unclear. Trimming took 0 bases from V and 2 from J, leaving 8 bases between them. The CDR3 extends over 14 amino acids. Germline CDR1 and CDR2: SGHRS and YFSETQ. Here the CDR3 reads CASSLGAGNYGYTF. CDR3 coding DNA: TGCGCCAGCAGCTTGGGGGCAGGCAACTATGGCTACACCTTC. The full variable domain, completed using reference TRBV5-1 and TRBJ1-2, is KAGVTQTPRYLIKTRGQQVTLSCSPISGHRSVSWYQQTPGQGLQFLFEYFSETQRNKGNFPGRFSGRQFSNSRSEMNVSTLELGDSALYLCASSLGAGNYGYTFGSGTRLTVV.

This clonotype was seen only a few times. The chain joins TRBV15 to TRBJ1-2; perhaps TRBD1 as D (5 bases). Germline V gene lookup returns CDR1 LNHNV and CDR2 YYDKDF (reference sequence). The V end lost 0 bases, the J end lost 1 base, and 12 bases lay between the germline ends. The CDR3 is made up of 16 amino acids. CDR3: CATSRERGEINYGYTF. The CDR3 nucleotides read TGTGCCACCAGCAGAGAGAGGGGCGAGATTAACTATGGCTACACCTTC. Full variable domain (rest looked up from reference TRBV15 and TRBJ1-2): DAMVIQNPRYQVTQFGKPVTLSCSQTLNHNVMYWYQQKSSQAPKLLFHYYDKDFNNEADTPDNFQSRRPNTSFCFLDIRSPGLGDTAMYLCATSRERGEINYGYTFGSGTRLTVV.

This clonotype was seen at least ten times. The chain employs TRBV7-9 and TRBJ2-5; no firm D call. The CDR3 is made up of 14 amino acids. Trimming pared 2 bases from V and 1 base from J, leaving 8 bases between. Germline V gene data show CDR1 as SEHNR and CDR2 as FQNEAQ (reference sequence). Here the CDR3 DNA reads TGTGCCAGCAGCTTAACACAAGGCCAAGAGACCCAGTACTTC. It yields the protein CASSLTQGQETQYF. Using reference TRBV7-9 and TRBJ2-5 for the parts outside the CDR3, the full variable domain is DTGVSQNPRHKITKRGQNVTFRCDPISEHNRLYWYRQTLGQGPEFLTYFQNEAQLEKSRLLSDRFSAERPKGSFSTLEIQRTEQGDSAMYLCASSLTQGQETQYFGPGTRLLVL.

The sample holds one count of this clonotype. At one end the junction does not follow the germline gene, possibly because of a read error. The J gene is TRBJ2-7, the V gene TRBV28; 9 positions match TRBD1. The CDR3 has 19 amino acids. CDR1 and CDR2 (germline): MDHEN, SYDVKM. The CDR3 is CASSYWSSADRDRASERYF. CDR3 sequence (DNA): TGTGCCAGCAGTTATTGGTCCTCGGCCGACCGGGACAGGGCCTCCGAGCGGTACTTC.

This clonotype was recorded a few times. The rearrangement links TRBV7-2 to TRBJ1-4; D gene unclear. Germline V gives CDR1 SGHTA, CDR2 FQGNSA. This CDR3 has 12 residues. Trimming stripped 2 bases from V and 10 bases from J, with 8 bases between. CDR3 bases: TGTGCCAGCAGCTTATCACGGGCAAAACTGTTTTTT. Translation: CASSLSRAKLFF.

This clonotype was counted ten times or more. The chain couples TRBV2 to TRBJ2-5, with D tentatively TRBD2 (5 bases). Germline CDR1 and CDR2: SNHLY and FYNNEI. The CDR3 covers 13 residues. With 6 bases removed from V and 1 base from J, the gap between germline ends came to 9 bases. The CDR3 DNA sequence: TGTGCCAGCAGGAGGACTTTCCAAGAGACCCAGTACTTC. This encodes CASRRTFQETQYF.